This T cell receptor (beta chain) derives from a study of PD-L1 blockade in urothelial cancer. The diagnosis in patients was locally advanced or metastatic urothelial carcinoma. This clone was seen only a few times. Produced via immunoSEQ multiplex PCR; TCRdb's table is partial and in-frame only. Among 65,000 to 80,000 clones listed, approximately 81% were seen once. J was trimmed by 5 bases and V by 5 bases; bases with no gene match: 12. The CDR3 length is 16 residues. Looked up from germline, CDR1 is SGHAT and CDR2 is FQNNGV. The starting material was PBMCs, obtained around atezolizumab (anti-PD-L1) treatment. The TCR was taken from a man between 65 and 79 years old with urothelial cancer. The rearrangement uses TRBV11-2 and TRBJ2-3, with TRBD2 matching 8 bases. CDR3 DNA: TGTGCCAGCAGCGCCACCGGAGCGGGAGCTAAAGATACGCAGTATTTT. Its protein product is CASSATGAGAKDTQYF.